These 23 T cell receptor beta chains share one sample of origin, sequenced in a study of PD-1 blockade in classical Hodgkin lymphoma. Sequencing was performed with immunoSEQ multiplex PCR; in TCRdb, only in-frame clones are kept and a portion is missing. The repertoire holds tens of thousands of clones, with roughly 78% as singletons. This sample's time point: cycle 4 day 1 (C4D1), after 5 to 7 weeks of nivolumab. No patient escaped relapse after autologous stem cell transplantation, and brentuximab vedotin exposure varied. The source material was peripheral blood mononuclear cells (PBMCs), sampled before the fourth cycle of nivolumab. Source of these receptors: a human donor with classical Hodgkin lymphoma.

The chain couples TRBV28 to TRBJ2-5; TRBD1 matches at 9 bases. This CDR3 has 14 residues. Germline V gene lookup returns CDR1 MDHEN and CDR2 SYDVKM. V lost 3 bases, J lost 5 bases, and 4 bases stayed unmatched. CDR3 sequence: CASSFPDRGETQYF. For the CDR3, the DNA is TGTGCCAGCAGTTTCCCCGACAGGGGGGAGACCCAGTACTTC.

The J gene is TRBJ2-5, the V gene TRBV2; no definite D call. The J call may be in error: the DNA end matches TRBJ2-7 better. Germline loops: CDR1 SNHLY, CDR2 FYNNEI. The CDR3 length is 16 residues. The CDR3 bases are TGTGCCAGCAGTCCTCAAATACGGACGGAATCCTACGAGCAGTACTTC. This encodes CASSPQIRTESYEQYF.

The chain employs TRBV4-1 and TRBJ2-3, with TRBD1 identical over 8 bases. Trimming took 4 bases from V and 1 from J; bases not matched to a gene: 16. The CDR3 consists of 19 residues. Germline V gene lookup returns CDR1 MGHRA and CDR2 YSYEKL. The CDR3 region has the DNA TGCGCCAGCAGCCCAAAGATATGGCGACAGGGGAGCGGCACAGATACGCAGTATTTT. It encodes CASSPKIWRQGSGTDTQYF.

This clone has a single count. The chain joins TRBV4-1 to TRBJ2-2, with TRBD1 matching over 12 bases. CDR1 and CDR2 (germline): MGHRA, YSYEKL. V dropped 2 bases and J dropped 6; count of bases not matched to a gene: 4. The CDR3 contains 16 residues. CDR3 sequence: CASSQPRDRGPGELFF. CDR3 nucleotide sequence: TGCGCCAGCAGCCAACCCCGGGACAGGGGGCCCGGGGAGCTGTTTTTT.

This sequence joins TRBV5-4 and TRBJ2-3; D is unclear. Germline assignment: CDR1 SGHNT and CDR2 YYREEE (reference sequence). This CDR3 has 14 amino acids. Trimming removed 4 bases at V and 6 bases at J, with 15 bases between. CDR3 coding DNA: TGTGCCAGCAGCCCCAAACCCCCTACGGATACGCAGTATTTT. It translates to CASSPKPPTDTQYF.

CDR3 in DNA: TGTGCCAGCATGTACGGGACCGCCAGGGCCCAGCATTTT. Its translation is CASMYGTARAQHF. This chain links TRBV6-5 with TRBJ1-5; D may be TRBD1 (5 bases). The CDR3 runs 13 residues. Germline lookup yields CDR1 MNHEY and CDR2 SVGAGI. Deletions cut 7 bases from V and 11 bases from J, with 18 bases between.

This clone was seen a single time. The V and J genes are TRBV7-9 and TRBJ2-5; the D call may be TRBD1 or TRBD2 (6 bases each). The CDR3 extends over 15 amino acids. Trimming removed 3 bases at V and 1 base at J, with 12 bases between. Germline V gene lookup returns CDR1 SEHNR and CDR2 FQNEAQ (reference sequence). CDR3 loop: CASSFGGGPQETQYF. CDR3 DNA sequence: TGTGCCAGCAGCTTTGGAGGGGGACCCCAAGAGACCCAGTACTTC.

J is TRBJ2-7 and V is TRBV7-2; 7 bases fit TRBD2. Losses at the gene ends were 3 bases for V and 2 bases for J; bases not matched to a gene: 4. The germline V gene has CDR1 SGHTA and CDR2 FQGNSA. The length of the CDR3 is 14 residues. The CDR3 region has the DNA TGTGCCAGCAGCTTGGGCGGGGGAACCTACGAGCAGTACTTC. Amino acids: CASSLGGGTYEQYF.

The CDR3 DNA reads as TGTGCCAGCAGCGCCACAGTCACAGATACGCAGTATTTT. This translates into CASSATVTDTQYF. This chain joins TRBV9 and TRBJ2-3, with no clear D. Germline CDR1 reads SGDLS; CDR2 reads YYNGEE. V was pared by 3 bases and J by 2 bases, with 7 bases between. This CDR3 has 13 residues. The whole variable domain, remainder taken from reference TRBV9 and TRBJ2-3, is DSGVTQTPKHLITATGQRVTLRCSPRSGDLSVYWYQQSLDQGLQFLIQYYNGEERAKGNILERFSAQQFPDLHSELNLSSLELGDSALYFCASSATVTDTQYFGPGTRLTVL.

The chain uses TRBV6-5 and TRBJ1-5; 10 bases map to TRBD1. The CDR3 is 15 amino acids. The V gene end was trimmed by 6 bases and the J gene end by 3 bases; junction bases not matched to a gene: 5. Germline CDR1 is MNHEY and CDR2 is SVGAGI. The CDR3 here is CASSSGTGDNQPQHF. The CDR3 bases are TGTGCCAGCAGCTCAGGGACAGGGGACAATCAGCCCCAGCATTTT.

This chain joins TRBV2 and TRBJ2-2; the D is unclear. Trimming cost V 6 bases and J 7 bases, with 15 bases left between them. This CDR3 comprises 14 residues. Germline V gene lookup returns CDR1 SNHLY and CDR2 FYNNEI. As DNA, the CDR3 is TGTGCCAGCAGGCTCAGCTCAGCAATCGGGGAGCTGTTTTTT. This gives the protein CASRLSSAIGELFF.

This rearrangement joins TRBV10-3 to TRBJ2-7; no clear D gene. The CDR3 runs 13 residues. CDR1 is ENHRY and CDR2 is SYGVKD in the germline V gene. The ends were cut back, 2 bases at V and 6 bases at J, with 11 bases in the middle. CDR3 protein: CAISEVNPGEQYF. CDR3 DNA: TGTGCCATCAGTGAGGTAAACCCAGGCGAGCAGTACTTC.

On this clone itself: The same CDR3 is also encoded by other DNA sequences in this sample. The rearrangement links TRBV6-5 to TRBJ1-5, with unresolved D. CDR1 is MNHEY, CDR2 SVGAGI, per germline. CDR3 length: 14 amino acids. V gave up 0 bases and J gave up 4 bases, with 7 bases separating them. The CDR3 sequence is CASSYSGANQPQHF. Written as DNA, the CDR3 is TGTGCCAGCAGTTACTCAGGAGCTAATCAGCCCCAGCATTTT.

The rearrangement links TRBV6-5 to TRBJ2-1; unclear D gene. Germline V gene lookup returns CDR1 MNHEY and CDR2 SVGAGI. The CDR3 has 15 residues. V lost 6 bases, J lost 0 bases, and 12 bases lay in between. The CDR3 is CASRRDVSSYNEQFF. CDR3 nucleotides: TGTGCCAGCAGAAGAGACGTGAGCTCCTACAATGAGCAGTTCTTC.

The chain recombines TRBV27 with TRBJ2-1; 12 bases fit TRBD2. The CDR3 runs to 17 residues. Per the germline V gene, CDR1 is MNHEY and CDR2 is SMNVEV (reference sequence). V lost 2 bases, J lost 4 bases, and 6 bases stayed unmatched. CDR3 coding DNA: TGTGCCAGCAGTTTAGGACTAGCGGGGACCGGGTACAATGAGCAGTTCTTC. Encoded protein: CASSLGLAGTGYNEQFF.

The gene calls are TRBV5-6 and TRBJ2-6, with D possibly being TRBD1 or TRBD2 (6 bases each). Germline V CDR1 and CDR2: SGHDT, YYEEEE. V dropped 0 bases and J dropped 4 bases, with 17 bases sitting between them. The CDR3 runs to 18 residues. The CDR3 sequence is CASSLEGRRDKGANVLTF. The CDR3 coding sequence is TGTGCCAGCAGCTTGGAGGGGCGGCGGGACAAGGGGGCCAACGTCCTGACTTTC.

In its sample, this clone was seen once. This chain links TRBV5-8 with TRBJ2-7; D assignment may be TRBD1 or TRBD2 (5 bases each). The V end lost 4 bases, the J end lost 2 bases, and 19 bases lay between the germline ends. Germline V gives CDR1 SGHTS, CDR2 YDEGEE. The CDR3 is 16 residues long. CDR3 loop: CASSPGPGRVPYEQYF. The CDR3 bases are TGTGCCAGCAGCCCGGGTCCAGGGAGAGTCCCCTACGAGCAGTACTTC.

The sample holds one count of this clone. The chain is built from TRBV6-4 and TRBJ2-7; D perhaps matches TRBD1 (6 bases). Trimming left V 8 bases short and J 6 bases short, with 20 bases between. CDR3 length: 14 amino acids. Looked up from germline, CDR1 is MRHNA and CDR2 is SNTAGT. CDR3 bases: TGTGCCAGCCTGCCAGGGGTGCCGGCCGGCGAGCAGTACTTC. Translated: CASLPGVPAGEQYF.

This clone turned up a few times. This CDR3 is CASSPQGRGELEAFF. DNA of the CDR3: TGTGCCAGCAGTCCACAGGGGCGCGGCGAACTTGAAGCTTTCTTT. The chain couples TRBV28 to TRBJ1-1; 7 bases are a match to TRBD1. V lost 5 bases, J lost 7 bases, and 13 bases stayed unmatched. The CDR3 runs to 15 residues. Germline V CDR1 and CDR2: MDHEN, SYDVKM.

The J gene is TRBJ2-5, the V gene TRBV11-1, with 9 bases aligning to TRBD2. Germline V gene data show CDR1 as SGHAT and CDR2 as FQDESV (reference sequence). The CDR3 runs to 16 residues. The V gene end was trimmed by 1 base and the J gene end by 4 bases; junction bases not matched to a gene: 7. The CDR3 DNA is TGTGCCAGCAGCTTAGGGCTTCGAGCGGGGGGAGAGACCCAGTACTTC. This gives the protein CASSLGLRAGGETQYF.

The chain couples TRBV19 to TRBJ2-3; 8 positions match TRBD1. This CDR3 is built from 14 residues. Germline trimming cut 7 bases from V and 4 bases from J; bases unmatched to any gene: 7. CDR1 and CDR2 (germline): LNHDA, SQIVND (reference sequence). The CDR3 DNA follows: TGTGCCAGTAAATTACAGGGGGTCGCAGATACGCAGTATTTT. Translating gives CASKLQGVADTQYF. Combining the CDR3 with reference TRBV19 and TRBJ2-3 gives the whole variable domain DGGITQSPKYLFRKEGQNVTLSCEQNLNHDAMYWYRQDPGQGLRLIYYSQIVNDFQKGDIAEGYSVSREKKESFPLTVTSAQKNPTAFYLCASKLQGVADTQYFGPGTRLTVL.

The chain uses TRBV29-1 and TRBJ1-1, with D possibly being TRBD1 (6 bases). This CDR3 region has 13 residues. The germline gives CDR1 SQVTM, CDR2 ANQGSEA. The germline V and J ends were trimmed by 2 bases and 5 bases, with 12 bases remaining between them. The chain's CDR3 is CSVENRVRTEAFF. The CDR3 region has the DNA TGCAGCGTTGAAAACAGGGTTAGGACTGAAGCTTTCTTT.

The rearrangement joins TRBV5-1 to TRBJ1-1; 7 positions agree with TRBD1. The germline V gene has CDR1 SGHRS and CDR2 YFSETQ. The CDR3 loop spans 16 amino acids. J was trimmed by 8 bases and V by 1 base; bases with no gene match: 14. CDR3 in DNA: TGCGCCAGCAGCTTGTTAGCCAGGGGGTCAACTATCGAAGCTTTCTTT. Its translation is CASSLLARGSTIEAFF.